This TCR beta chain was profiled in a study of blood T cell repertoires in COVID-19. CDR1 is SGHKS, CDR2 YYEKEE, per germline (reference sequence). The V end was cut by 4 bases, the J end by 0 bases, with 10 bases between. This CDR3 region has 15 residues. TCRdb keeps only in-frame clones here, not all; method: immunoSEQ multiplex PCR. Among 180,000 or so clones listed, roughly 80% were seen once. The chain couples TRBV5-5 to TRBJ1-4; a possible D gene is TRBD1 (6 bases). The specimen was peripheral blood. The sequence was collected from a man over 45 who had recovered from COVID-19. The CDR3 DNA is TGTGCCAGCAGCCGAAGGACAGCAACTAATGAAAAACTGTTTTTT. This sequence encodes CASSRRTATNEKLFF.